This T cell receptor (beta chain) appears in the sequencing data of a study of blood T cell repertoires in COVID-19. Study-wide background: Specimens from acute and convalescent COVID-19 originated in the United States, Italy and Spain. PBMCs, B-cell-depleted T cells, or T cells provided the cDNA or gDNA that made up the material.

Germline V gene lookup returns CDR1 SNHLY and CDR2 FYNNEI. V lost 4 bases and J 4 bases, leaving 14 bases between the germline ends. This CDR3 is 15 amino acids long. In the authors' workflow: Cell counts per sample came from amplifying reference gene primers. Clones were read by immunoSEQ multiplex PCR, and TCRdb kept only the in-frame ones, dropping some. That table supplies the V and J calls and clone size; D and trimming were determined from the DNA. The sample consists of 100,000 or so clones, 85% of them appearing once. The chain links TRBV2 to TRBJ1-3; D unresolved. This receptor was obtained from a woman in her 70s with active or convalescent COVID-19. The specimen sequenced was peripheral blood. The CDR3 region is CASSGHLVRGNTIYF. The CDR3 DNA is TGTGCCAGCAGTGGTCATCTGGTGAGAGGAAACACCATATATTTT.